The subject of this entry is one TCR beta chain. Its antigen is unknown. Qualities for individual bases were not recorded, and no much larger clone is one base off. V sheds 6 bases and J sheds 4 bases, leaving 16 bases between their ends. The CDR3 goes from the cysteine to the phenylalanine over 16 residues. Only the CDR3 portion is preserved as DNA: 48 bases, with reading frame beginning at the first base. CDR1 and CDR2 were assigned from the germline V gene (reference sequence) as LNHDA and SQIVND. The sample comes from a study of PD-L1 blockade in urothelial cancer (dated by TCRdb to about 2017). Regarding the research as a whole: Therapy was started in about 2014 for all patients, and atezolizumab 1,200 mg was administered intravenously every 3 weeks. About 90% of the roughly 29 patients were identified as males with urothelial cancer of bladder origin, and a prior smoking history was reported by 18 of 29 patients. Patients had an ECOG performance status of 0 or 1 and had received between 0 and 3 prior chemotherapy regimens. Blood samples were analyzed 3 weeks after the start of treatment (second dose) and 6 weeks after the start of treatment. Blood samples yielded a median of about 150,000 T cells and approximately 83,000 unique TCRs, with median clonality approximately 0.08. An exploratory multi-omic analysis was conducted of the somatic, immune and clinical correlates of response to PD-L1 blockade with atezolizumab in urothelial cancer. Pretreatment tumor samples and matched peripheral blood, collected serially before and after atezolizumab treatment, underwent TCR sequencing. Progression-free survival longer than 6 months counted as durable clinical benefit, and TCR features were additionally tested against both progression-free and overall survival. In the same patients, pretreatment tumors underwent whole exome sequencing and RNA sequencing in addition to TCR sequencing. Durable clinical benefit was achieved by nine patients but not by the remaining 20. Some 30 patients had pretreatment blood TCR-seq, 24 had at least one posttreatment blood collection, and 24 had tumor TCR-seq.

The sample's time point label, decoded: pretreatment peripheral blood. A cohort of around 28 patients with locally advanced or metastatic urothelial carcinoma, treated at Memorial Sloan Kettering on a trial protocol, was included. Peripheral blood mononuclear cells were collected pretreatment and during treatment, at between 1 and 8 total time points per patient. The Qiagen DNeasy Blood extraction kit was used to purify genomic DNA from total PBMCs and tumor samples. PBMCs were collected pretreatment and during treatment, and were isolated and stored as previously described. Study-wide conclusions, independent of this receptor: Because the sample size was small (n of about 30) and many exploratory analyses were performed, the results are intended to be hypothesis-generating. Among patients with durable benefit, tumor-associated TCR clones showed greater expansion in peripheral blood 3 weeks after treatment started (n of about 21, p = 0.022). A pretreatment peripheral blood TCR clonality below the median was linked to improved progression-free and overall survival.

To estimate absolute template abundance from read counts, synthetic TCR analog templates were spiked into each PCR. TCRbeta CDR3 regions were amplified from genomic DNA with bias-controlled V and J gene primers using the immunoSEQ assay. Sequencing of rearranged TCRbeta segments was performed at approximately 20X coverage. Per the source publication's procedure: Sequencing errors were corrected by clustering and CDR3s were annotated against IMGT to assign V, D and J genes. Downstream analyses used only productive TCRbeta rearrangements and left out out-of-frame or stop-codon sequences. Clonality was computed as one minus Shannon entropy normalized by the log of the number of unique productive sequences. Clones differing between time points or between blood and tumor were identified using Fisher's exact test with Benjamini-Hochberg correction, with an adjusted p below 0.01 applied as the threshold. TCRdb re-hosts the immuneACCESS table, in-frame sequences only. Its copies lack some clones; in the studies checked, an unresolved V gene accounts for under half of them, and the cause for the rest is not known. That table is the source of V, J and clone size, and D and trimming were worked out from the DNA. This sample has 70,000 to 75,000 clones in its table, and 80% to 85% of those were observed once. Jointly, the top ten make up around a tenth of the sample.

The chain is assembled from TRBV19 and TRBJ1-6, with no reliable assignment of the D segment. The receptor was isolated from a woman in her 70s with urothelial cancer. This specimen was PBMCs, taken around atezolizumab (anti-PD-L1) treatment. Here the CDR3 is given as CASRRGRFEYNSPLHF. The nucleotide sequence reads TGTGCCAGTAGGCGGGGAAGGTTTGAGTATAATTCACCCCTCCACTTT. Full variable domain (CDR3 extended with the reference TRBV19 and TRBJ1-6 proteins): DGGITQSPKYLFRKEGQNVTLSCEQNLNHDAMYWYRQDPGQGLRLIYYSQIVNDFQKGDIAEGYSVSREKKESFPLTVTSAQKNPTAFYLCASRRGRFEYNSPLHFGNGTRLTVT.